Each of the 28 T cell receptor beta chains below was sequenced from the same sample in a study of T cell responses to AZD1222 COVID-19 vaccine. TCRdb's table, derived via immunoSEQ multiplex PCR, lists solely in-frame clones and lacks some. The sample gives roughly 140,000 clones, approximately 86% of which show up once; 5.5% to 7% is in the top ten. This sample comprised peripheral blood, obtained after recovery from COVID-19. The receptors shown here come from an adult who had recovered from COVID-19.

This clone has just one count. The V call is TRBV6-4, the J call TRBJ2-1; D is uncertain. Trimming cost V 4 bases and J 10 bases, with 14 bases left between them. Looked up from germline, CDR1 is MRHNA and CDR2 is SNTAGT. The CDR3 has 13 amino acids. CDR3 protein: CASSASGSGEQFF. The DNA for the CDR3 is TGTGCCAGCAGTGCCTCCGGGTCCGGGGAGCAGTTCTTC.

This rearrangement joins TRBV7-8 to TRBJ2-7; D possibly matches TRBD1 or TRBD2 (5 bases each). Germline V CDR1 and CDR2: SGHVS, FQNEAQ. V was clipped by 0 bases and J by 2 bases, with 14 bases between them. The CDR3 length is 16 residues. The CDR3 spells CASSLALGTATYEQYF. CDR3 coding DNA: TGTGCCAGCAGCTTAGCTCTCGGGACGGCAACCTACGAGCAGTACTTC. Together with reference TRBV7-8 and TRBJ2-7, the CDR3 gives the full variable domain: GAGVSQSPRYKVAKRGQDVALRCDPISGHVSLFWYQQALGQGPEFLTYFQNEAQLDKSGLPSDRFFAERPEGSVSTLKIQRTQQEDSAVYLCASSLALGTATYEQYFGPGTRLTVT.

This chain uses TRBV6-1 with TRBJ1-2; a weak D match, TRBD1 (5 bases). The CDR3 covers 15 residues. Germline V gene data show CDR1 as MNHNS and CDR2 as SASEGT. Deletions cut 0 bases from V and 0 bases from J, with 8 bases between. The CDR3 DNA reads as TGTGCCAGCAGTGAAGCAGGGGTGACTAACTATGGCTACACCTTC. It yields the protein CASSEAGVTNYGYTF.

This chain links TRBV7-9 with TRBJ2-5, with a tentative D call TRBD1 (5 bases). Trimming took 5 bases from V and 5 from J, leaving 15 bases between them. CDR1 and CDR2 (germline): SEHNR, FQNEAQ (reference sequence). The CDR3 covers 14 residues. CDR3 residues: CASSLAAGMETQYF. For the CDR3, the DNA is TGTGCCAGCAGCCTGGCGGCAGGGATGGAGACCCAGTACTTC.

The chain is built from TRBV15 and TRBJ1-5, with D tentatively TRBD1 (5 bases). CDR1 LNHNV and CDR2 YYDKDF come from the germline V gene (reference sequence). V was clipped by 0 bases and J by 0 bases, with 12 bases between them. This CDR3 comprises 17 residues. DNA for the CDR3: TGTGCCACCAGCAGAGAAAGGGCAGGGAATAGCAATCAGCCCCAGCATTTT. It translates to CATSRERAGNSNQPQHF.

The V and J genes are TRBV5-1 and TRBJ2-1; tentatively, D is TRBD2 (5 bases). Trimming took 1 base from V and 7 from J, leaving 18 bases between them. Germline loops: CDR1 SGHRS, CDR2 YFSETQ. The CDR3 extends over 16 amino acids. CDR3 in amino acids: CASSLSGGLAQNEQFF. The CDR3 DNA reads as TGCGCCAGCAGCTTGAGTGGCGGGCTCGCCCAGAATGAGCAGTTCTTC.

The gene calls are TRBV24-1 and TRBJ2-2; 10 nucleotides align to TRBD2. Germline loops: CDR1 KGHDR, CDR2 SFDVKD. The CDR3 is 16 residues long. Trimming at V came to 7 bases and at J to 1 base, leaving 5 bases not matched to a gene. The DNA for the CDR3 is TGTGCCACCAGCCCCACTAGCGGGGAGAACACCGGGGAGCTGTTTTTT. Protein sequence: CATSPTSGENTGELFF.

This rearrangement joins TRBV5-4 to TRBJ2-4; D remains ambiguous. The CDR3 is made up of 12 amino acids. The V gene's germline CDR1 is SGHNT and CDR2 YYREEE (reference sequence). The V end was cut by 1 base, the J end by 5 bases, with 4 bases between. CDR3 protein: CASSLNENIQYF. DNA for the CDR3: TGTGCCAGCAGCTTGAATGAAAACATTCAGTACTTC.

This chain uses TRBV5-1 with TRBJ1-2, with D tentatively TRBD1 (5 bases). The CDR3 totals 15 residues. V dropped 4 bases and J dropped 3 bases, with 16 bases sitting between them. In germline, CDR1 is SGHRS, CDR2 YFSETQ. The CDR3 region is CASSGTGTHHYGYTF. For the CDR3, the DNA is TGCGCCAGCAGCGGTACCGGGACTCATCACTATGGCTACACCTTC.

This sequence joins TRBV20-1 and TRBJ2-7, with TRBD1 as a possible D gene (6 bases). From germline, CDR1 is DFQATT and CDR2 SNEGSKA (reference sequence). The ends were cut back, 3 bases at V and 5 bases at J, with 14 bases in the middle. CDR3 length: 13 amino acids. As DNA, the CDR3 is TGCAGTGCTAGTAGGAACAGGGCGCACGAGCAGTACTTC. It encodes CSASRNRAHEQYF.

The chain employs TRBV4-2 and TRBJ1-1, with unresolved D. CDR1 LGHNA and CDR2 YNFKEQ come from the germline V gene. Deletions cut 3 bases from V and 4 bases from J, with 12 bases between. CDR3 length: 14 residues. In DNA form, the CDR3 reads TGTGCCAGCAGCCAGAAGGCCTCCCCCACTGAAGCTTTCTTT. Translated: CASSQKASPTEAFF.

The chain is built from TRBV18 and TRBJ1-1; D remains unclear. Between the trimmed V and J ends, which lost 5 bases and 8 bases, there was a span of 15 bases. Germline V gene data show CDR1 as KGHSH and CDR2 as LQKENI. The CDR3 length is 13 residues. The CDR3 nucleotides are TGTGCCAGCTCAGCCGCGCGGGGAGCGGAAGCTTTCTTT. This encodes CASSAARGAEAFF.

Many counts were recorded for this clone. The V gene is TRBV6-4, the J gene TRBJ1-2; D perhaps matches TRBD1 (5 bases). The length of the CDR3 is 13 residues. Deletions cut 3 bases from V and 0 bases from J, with 5 bases between. CDR1 MRHNA and CDR2 SNTAGT come from the germline V gene. In DNA form, the CDR3 reads TGTGCCAGCAGTGAGGACACTAACTATGGCTACACCTTC. Protein: CASSEDTNYGYTF.

The chain is built from TRBV9 and TRBJ2-7; 12 positions agree with TRBD1. Germline assignment: CDR1 SGDLS and CDR2 YYNGEE. With V trimmed by 2 bases and J by 5 bases, 5 bases remained unmatched. CDR3 length: 15 residues. This chain's CDR3 is CASSVGTGGINEQYF. The DNA for the CDR3 is TGTGCCAGCAGCGTGGGGACAGGGGGCATAAACGAGCAGTACTTC.

The chain carries TRBV25-1 and TRBJ1-6; a weak D match, TRBD1 (5 bases). The CDR3 extends over 14 amino acids. V dropped 3 bases and J dropped 9 bases, with 12 bases sitting between them. From germline, CDR1 is MGHDK and CDR2 SYGVNS. The CDR3 reads CASSEGGALSPLHF. The DNA of the CDR3 is TGTGCCAGCAGTGAGGGAGGGGCGCTTTCACCCCTCCACTTT.

V and J are TRBV19 and TRBJ2-1, with D tentatively TRBD2 (5 bases). The CDR3 has 15 residues. The germline CDR1 and CDR2 sequences are LNHDA and SQIVND (reference sequence). The ends were cut back, 3 bases at V and 1 base at J, with 10 bases in the middle. The CDR3 spells CASSIVPGSYNEQFF. In DNA form, the CDR3 reads TGTGCCAGTAGTATCGTCCCGGGATCCTACAATGAGCAGTTCTTC.

This clone was counted a single time. This rearrangement joins TRBV24-1 to TRBJ2-2; either TRBD1 or TRBD2 may supply D (5 bases each). Germline lookup yields CDR1 KGHDR and CDR2 SFDVKD. This CDR3 region has 17 residues. V lost 3 bases to trimming and J lost 1 base, with 14 bases between them. The CDR3 loop reads CATSDRAPGRNTGELFF. CDR3 DNA: TGTGCCACCAGTGATCGAGCTCCGGGACGGAACACCGGGGAGCTGTTTTTT.

V usage is TRBV13 and J usage is TRBJ1-4; tentative D call: TRBD1 (6 bases). The germline V gene encodes CDR1 PRHDT and CDR2 FYEKMQ (reference sequence). V was clipped by 7 bases and J by 3 bases, with 12 bases between them. The CDR3 consists of 14 residues. CDR3 DNA: TGTGCCAGCAAGTGGGGGCTAGCTAATGAAAAACTGTTTTTT. Translating gives CASKWGLANEKLFF. The whole variable domain, remainder taken from reference TRBV13 and TRBJ1-4, is AAGVIQSPRHLIKEKRETATLKCYPIPRHDTVYWYQQGPGQDPQFLISFYEKMQSDKGSIPDRFSAQQFSDYHSELNMSSLELGDSALYFCASKWGLANEKLFFGSGTQLSVL.

CDR3 amino acids: CASSISGSTDTQYF. CDR3 in DNA: TGTGCCAGCAGTATTTCCGGGAGCACAGATACGCAGTATTTT. The chain employs TRBV2 and TRBJ2-3; D is unclear. Trimming pared 5 bases from V and 0 bases from J, leaving 9 bases between. The CDR3 loop spans 14 amino acids. Germline V gene sequence: CDR1 SNHLY, CDR2 FYNNEI.

V usage is TRBV12-3 or TRBV12-4 and J usage is TRBJ1-1, with 8 bases matching TRBD1. The V gene end was trimmed by 5 bases and the J gene end by 8 bases; junction bases not matched to a gene: 4. The CDR3 covers 12 residues. The CDR3 spells CASSPTGGEAFF. The CDR3 bases are TGTGCCAGCAGTCCCACAGGGGGAGAAGCTTTCTTT.

The table lists this clone with a count of one. Here the CDR3 reads CASSSLLGLDYEQYF. The CDR3 bases are TGTGCCAGCTCTAGCCTACTGGGACTAGACTACGAGCAGTACTTC. The V and J genes are TRBV18 and TRBJ2-7, with TRBD2 identical over 8 bases. The ends lost 6 bases at V and 3 bases at J; junction bases unmatched: 10. The CDR3 extends over 15 amino acids. Germline V gene lookup returns CDR1 KGHSH and CDR2 LQKENI.

J is TRBJ1-4 and V is TRBV2, with 7 bases matching TRBD1. The CDR3 has 12 amino acids. V was clipped by 6 bases and J by 11 bases; unmatched bases: 6. Germline V gives CDR1 SNHLY, CDR2 FYNNEI. The CDR3 sequence is CASRVEGAKLFF. CDR3 coding DNA: TGTGCCAGCAGAGTGGAGGGGGCGAAACTGTTTTTT.

The J gene is TRBJ2-7, the V gene TRBV28; 7 nucleotides align to TRBD1. CDR1 MDHEN and CDR2 SYDVKM come from the germline V gene. Germline trimming cut 1 base from V and 3 bases from J; bases unmatched to any gene: 18. The CDR3 extends over 19 amino acids. The CDR3 DNA is TGTGCCAGCAGTTTATTAGGGGGCAGGGGTGGTTTTGCTCGCTACGAGCAGTACTTC. Protein sequence: CASSLLGGRGGFARYEQYF.

The V call is TRBV3-1 (or the pseudogene TRBV3-2), the J call TRBJ1-1; D is unclear. The germline gives CDR1 LGHDT, CDR2 YNNKEL (reference sequence). CDR3 length: 11 residues. The V gene lost 6 bases and the J gene lost 8 bases, with 10 bases spanning the gap. CDR3 sequence reads: CASSFFGEAFF. DNA for the CDR3: TGTGCCAGCAGTTTCTTCGGAGAAGCTTTCTTT.

The gene calls are TRBV21-1 and TRBJ2-7; the D call TRBD2 from the table was never checked on the DNA. TRBV21-1 represents a pseudogene. The CDR3 consists of 11 residues. The DNA for the CDR3 is TGTGCCAGCAGCCGCGGCTACGAGCAGTACTTC. It is translated as CASSRGYEQYF.

In this sample, this clone turned up a few times. This chain joins TRBV5-1 and TRBJ2-1, with 11 bases fitting TRBD2. CDR3 size: 15 residues. The V segment lost 5 bases and the J segment 5 bases; nucleotides outside the gene matches: 6. Germline CDR1 reads SGHRS; CDR2 reads YFSETQ. CDR3 in DNA: TGCGCCAGCAGACGGCCGGGACTAGCGGACAATGAGCAGTTCTTC. Translating gives CASRRPGLADNEQFF.

The chain joins TRBV6-5 to TRBJ1-2, with TRBD1 identical over 9 bases. The trim removed 7 bases at V and 4 bases at J, leaving 7 bases unmatched. Germline assignment: CDR1 MNHEY and CDR2 SVGAGI. The CDR3 runs 14 residues. The CDR3 here is CASIPRTGAYGYTF. DNA for the CDR3: TGTGCCAGCATCCCGAGGACAGGGGCCTATGGCTACACCTTC.

The chain recombines TRBV5-4 with TRBJ2-2; D unclear. The length of the CDR3 is 15 residues. The germline V gene has CDR1 SGHNT and CDR2 YYREEE (reference sequence). Trimming pared 0 bases from V and 5 bases from J, leaving 11 bases between. The CDR3: CASSLGVQLTGELFF. In DNA, the CDR3 is TGTGCCAGCAGCTTGGGCGTCCAACTAACCGGGGAGCTGTTTTTT.